A selection of T cell receptor beta chains follows, all from one sample in a study of blood T cell repertoires in COVID-19. Measured with immunoSEQ multiplex PCR; TCRdb has only the in-frame clones, and not every one. The sample consists of approximately 140,000 clones, 75% to 90% of them appearing once. Material: PBMCs or T cells enriched from blood (not recorded which). The receptors shown here come from a man in his fifties in a cohort exposed to, infected with or recovered from COVID-19 (not recorded which). Each CDR3 is given with its conserved first and last residue.

cdr3_length v_call cdr3_aa
14 TRBV2 CASSGADSSYEQYF
15 TRBV7-2 CASSLTGLGSNEQFF
13 TRBV12-3/TRBV12-4 CASSFSHSYEQYF
14 TRBV5-1 CASSPTGGSEKLFF
14 TRBV7-8 CASSLGTGRYGYTF
15 TRBV10-3 CASQGASGNTGELFF
12 TRBV19 CASRSDTDTQYF
15 TRBV19 CASSIGGRAQETQYF
16 TRBV19 CASSGLLAGGRDTQYF
12 TRBV4-3 CASSHLNQPQHF
11 TRBV5-6 CASGTGYEQYF
12 TRBV27 CASSSGYSPLHF
15 TRBV6-5 CASSYQQPALRGYTF
14 TRBV27 CASRPDSHNSPLHF
14 TRBV3-1/TRBV3-2 CASSHPAGDYGYTF
14 TRBV28 CASSRTPSSYEQYF
13 TRBV5-1 CASSLGDTTEAFF
16 TRBV5-1 CASSLGQVTGTDTQYF
14 TRBV10-1 CASSEDRAPYEQYF
13 TRBV29-1 CSVALVGAKEAFF
19 TRBV7-9 CASSFFRGLSPLPTNTQYF
14 TRBV6-5 CASKGAISNQPQHF
15 TRBV13 CASTEETGKNTEAFF
15 TRBV5-1 CASSLVLAGGGEQYF
15 TRBV24-1 CATSDLQSTSGEQFF
20 TRBV9 CASSAVTSGRPTDNTGELFF
18 TRBV19 CASSIAGKAGGPFHEQYF
19 TRBV5-8 CASSLGPPSGSAGTGELFF
15 TRBV27 CASSLSGGSGTEAFF
11 TRBV29-1 CSVGEYNEQFF
12 TRBV20-1 CSASKGRGEQYF
13 TRBV7-6 CASSLSPSYEQYF
14 TRBV5-1 CASSLETLTGELFF
13 TRBV19 CASSIDRDTEAFF
16 TRBV6-1 CASSEASGVSNQPQHF
16 TRBV4-1 CASSPGRGGFIYEQYF
18 TRBV5-1 CASSWGQGSQLSGNTIYF
12 TRBV9 CASSSIRGSHAF
17 TRBV9 CASSYRGTGSGYNEQFF
14 TRBV4-1 CASSASGVSYEQYF
15 TRBV18 CASSPPRGGLAEAFF